These T cell receptor beta chains were read from a single sample in a study of cytotoxic CD8 clonotypes in ibrutinib-treated CLL. Sequenced by immunoSEQ multiplex PCR; TCRdb stores in-frame clones only, minus some. The table lists some 140,000 clones, around 93% of them singletons. The sample in question was PBMCs, obtained after 12 months of ibrutinib treatment. The source is a human donor with chronic lymphocytic leukemia. CDR3s leave out the opening cysteine and the closing phenylalanine or tryptophan. Clone size appears in some rows only: once, few, many, or a class for an expanded clone.

v_gene	len	j_gene	abundance	CDR3aa
TRBV5-1	13	TRBJ1-4	once	ASSLVGQGSEKLF
TRBV19	14	TRBJ2-2	few	ASSIAVPPNTGELF
TRBV11-2	11	TRBJ2-1	-	ASSLTGANEQF
TRBV7-8	13	TRBJ2-3	-	ASSYSGTYTDTQY
TRBV7-9	13	TRBJ2-3	-	ASSRGTSDPDTQY
TRBV19	11	TRBJ2-7	once	ASRGTRSYEQY
TRBV28	19	TRBJ2-2	-	ASRTWGQGNLAGRAAGELF
TRBV20-1	9	TRBJ1-4	many	QTETNEKLF
TRBV28	9	TRBJ2-1	once	ASTEYDEQF
TRBV4-3	13	TRBJ2-2	-	ASSQDLGGTGELF
TRBV14	13	TRBJ2-5	-	ASSLQSGRGETQY
TRBV18	12	TRBJ2-3	-	ASRLSGVTDTQY
TRBV19	12	TRBJ2-1	once	ASSIVGNYNEQF
TRBV28	13	TRBJ2-4	-	ASSLLGGRENIQY
TRBV28	12	TRBJ1-2	-	ASSLPQGNYGYT
TRBV20-1	9	TRBJ2-1	-	SARERVGFF
TRBV6-6	12	TRBJ1-1	-	ATGALQENTEAF
TRBV18	12	TRBJ2-7	-	ASQLAGGPGEQY
TRBV27	9	TRBJ2-3	-	ASSSTDTQY
TRBV19	12	TRBJ1-2	-	ASSMGVINYGYT
TRBV7-7	13	TRBJ2-1	-	ASSVGTGTYNEQF
TRBV2	10	TRBJ1-5	-	ASRPEGGPQH
TRBV6-6	13	TRBJ1-2	-	ASIKWGRTDYGYT
TRBV7-8	11	TRBJ2-7	-	ASKKGGSYEQY
TRBV18	12	TRBJ1-1	once	ASSQGAGNTEAF
TRBV27	11	TRBJ2-7	-	ASRTGSPYEQY
TRBV18	13	TRBJ2-1	-	ASSPRTGGIDEQF
TRBV7-3	11	TRBJ2-3	-	ASSPPFSDTQY
TRBV13	13	TRBJ2-1	-	ASSLRLAGTNEQF
TRBV9	13	TRBJ2-7	-	ASSLGGASSYEQY
TRBV11-2	18	TRBJ2-7	-	ASSLDLGVSGRATSYEQY
TRBV7-9	10	TRBJ2-5	-	ASSLILETQY
TRBV28	13	TRBJ2-3	once	ASSLRLAGTDTQY
TRBV19	16	TRBJ1-4	-	ASSIWTGWERTNEKLF
TRBV18	14	TRBJ1-5	-	ASSLGMVRNNQPQH
TRBV7-9	13	TRBJ2-2	-	ASSSSRTGFGELF
TRBV18	14	TRBJ1-1	-	ASSPSTGQLSTEAF
TRBV6-5	10	TRBJ1-1	-	ASSYSIGLRS
TRBV5-1	13	TRBJ2-7	-	ASSPRGEGAYEQY
TRBV7-2	10	TRBJ2-3	-	ASSLFTDTQY
TRBV6-5	13	TRBJ2-3	-	ASSYSGRRTDTQY
TRBV27	16	TRBJ2-2	-	ASSLTPLGSGTTGELF
TRBV2	13	TRBJ1-5	once	ASSGGQPGDQPQH
TRBV7-9	13	TRBJ2-3	-	ASSPRRGYTDTQY
TRBV5-8	13	TRBJ1-5	-	ASSPTDSPNQPQH
TRBV27	11	TRBJ1-1	-	ASSTTLGSEAF